One and the same sample provided the 9 T cell receptor beta chains below, sequenced in a study of T cells expressing NK-cell markers (dated by TCRdb to about 2020). The library was produced with 5' RACE. The sample was run on an Illumina HiSeq 2000. The reads underwent TCRdb reprocessing, giving one record for each CDR3 protein sequence and no DNA. This sample's records show over 250,000 distinct CDR3 sequences. 4% to 5% of the sample is held by the ten biggest clonotypes. The sequenced sample consisted of blood T cells: a sorted CD56 or NKG2C T cell subset, CD4+ or CD8+ T cells, or bulk PBMC T cells (not recorded which). Source of these receptors: a woman aged 18-70 years in good health.

The CDR3 reads CSAGPSLADTQYF. The gene calls are TRBV20-1 and TRBJ2-3; TCRdb gives TRBD2 as the D gene, but with no DNA this cannot be confirmed. The germline V gene encodes CDR1 DFQATT and CDR2 SNEGSKA (reference sequence). The CDR3 runs 13 residues.

This chain joins TRBV2 and TRBJ1-4; TCRdb calls TRBD1, which cannot be checked without DNA. Germline loops: CDR1 SNHLY, CDR2 FYNNEI. The CDR3 has 14 residues. CDR3 in amino acids: CASRSTGANEKLFF.

This chain joins TRBV10-3 and TRBJ2-7. Germline assignment: CDR1 ENHRY and CDR2 SYGVKD. The CDR3 length is 11 residues. This CDR3 is CAISERHEQYF.

The chain has TRBV20-1 and TRBJ2-5; TCRdb gives TRBD2 as the D gene, but with no DNA this cannot be confirmed. The CDR3 is made up of 15 amino acids. Per the germline V gene, CDR1 is DFQATT and CDR2 is SNEGSKA (reference sequence). CDR3 sequence: CSARAAGGYRETQYF.

The chain is built from TRBV5-4 and TRBJ2-1; no DNA is available, so the TRBD1 call from TCRdb remains unchecked. Germline V CDR1 and CDR2: SGHNT, YYREEE (reference sequence). The CDR3 is 16 amino acids. CDR3 protein: CASRPQSRGGDNEQFF.

The rearrangement links TRBV7-9 to TRBJ1-4; TCRdb's D call of TRBD1 is untestable without DNA. The CDR3 contains 16 residues. Germline loops: CDR1 SEHNR, CDR2 FQNEAQ (reference sequence). The CDR3 protein is CASSQRAGQGFKKLFF.

The rearrangement links TRBV12-3 or TRBV12-4 to TRBJ2-6; as DNA is missing, the TRBD1 call by TCRdb cannot be tested. This CDR3 contains 15 residues. Here the CDR3 reads CATTVRTAGANVLTF.

CDR3 loop: CASSQEGRDSYNEQFF. This rearrangement joins TRBV4-1 to TRBJ2-1; absent DNA, TCRdb's TRBD1 call cannot be checked. This CDR3 region has 16 residues. Germline values: CDR1 MGHRA, CDR2 YSYEKL.

The CDR3 loop is CSASRRTGVSSYNSPFHF. The gene calls are TRBV20-1 and TRBJ1-6; TCRdb reports TRBD1, a call that lacks DNA to check it against. The CDR3 has 18 residues. Germline V gene sequence: CDR1 DFQATT, CDR2 SNEGSKA (reference sequence).